This T cell receptor beta chain was recorded in a study of control samples from healthy donors and cancer patients. The CDR3 contains 14 residues. V shed 0 bases and J shed 2 bases, with 8 bases lying between them. Germline CDR1 and CDR2: SGHRS and YFSETQ. Sequenced by immunoSEQ multiplex PCR; TCRdb stores in-frame clones only, minus some. The repertoire holds over 70,000 clones, with approximately 88% as singletons. Sequenced input: PBMCs. The chain employs TRBV5-1 and TRBJ2-5; either TRBD1 or TRBD2 may fit D (6 bases each). The TCR originated in a woman in her forties or fifties with colorectal cancer. The CDR3: CASSLVGGQETQYF. CDR3 bases: TGCGCCAGCAGCTTGGTAGGGGGGCAAGAGACCCAGTACTTC. Full variable domain (rest looked up from reference TRBV5-1 and TRBJ2-5): KAGVTQTPRYLIKTRGQQVTLSCSPISGHRSVSWYQQTPGQGLQFLFEYFSETQRNKGNFPGRFSGRQFSNSRSEMNVSTLELGDSALYLCASSLVGGQETQYFGPGTRLLVL.